This T cell receptor (beta chain) appears in the sequencing data of a study of blood T cell repertoires in COVID-19. This clone was picked up one time. The junction differs from germline at one of its ends, possibly a read error. Repertoires were generated with immunoSEQ multiplex PCR, while TCRdb's copy carries only in-frame clones and drops some. The sample carries a few hundred thousand clones, 65% to 85% recorded once. Material for sequencing was PBMCs or T cells enriched from blood (not recorded which). The clonotype comes from a woman between 40 and 55 years old with acute COVID-19.

CDR3 DNA: TGTGCCAGCAGCCAAGATAGGGGAATGGATTTT. The encoded protein is CASSQDRGMDF. V usage is TRBV3-1 (or the pseudogene TRBV3-2) and J usage is TRBJ1-3; D is perhaps TRBD1 (5 bases). CDR3 length: 11 amino acids. CDR1 is LGHDT and CDR2 is YNNKEL in the germline V gene (reference sequence).